This entry lists 29 T cell receptor beta chains sequenced from one sample in a study of T cells in Graves' hyperthyroidism and ophthalmopathy. Regions amplified from RNA transcripts were the TCR beta CDR3 regions. In the first-round RT-PCR of the TCR CDR3, the HTBI primer set was used. One entry per CDR3 protein results from TCRdb running MiXCR on the multiplex PCR reads. This table has around 540,000 distinct CDR3 sequences, 40% to 55% appearing once. Material for sequencing was peripheral blood or thyroid tissue (not recorded which). These receptors all come from a woman between 18 and 29 years old with Graves' hyperthyroidism.

This clonotype was recorded once. The chain uses TRBV2 and TRBJ2-7; D possibly uses TRBD1 or TRBD2 (5 bases each). This CDR3 has 15 residues. Germline V gene data show CDR1 as SNHLY and CDR2 as FYNNEI. Trimming removed 7 bases from V and 2 bases from J, with 18 bases in between. Here the CDR3 reads CASTQLGVYTYEQYF. CDR3 DNA: TGTGCCAGCACCCAATTGGGGGTTTACACCTACGAGCAGTACTTC.

This clonotype occurred a few times. The chain is built from TRBV7-2 and TRBJ2-5; TRBD2 agrees at 10 bases. V shed 3 bases and J 5 bases; nucleotides not matched to a gene: 6. The length of the CDR3 is 15 residues. Germline CDR1 and CDR2: SGHTA and FQGNSA. CDR3 DNA sequence: TGTGCCAGCAGCTTGAGCGGGAGGGCCGGCGAGACCCAGTACTTC. It codes for CASSLSGRAGETQYF.

V is TRBV7-9 and J is TRBJ2-7; perhaps TRBD2 as D (7 bases). Per germline, CDR1 SEHNR and CDR2 FQNEAQ (reference sequence). V was pared by 5 bases and J by 2 bases, with 19 bases between. The CDR3 sequence is 16 residues long. This CDR3 reads CASSPKGGTKAYEQYF. DNA for the CDR3: TGTGCCAGCAGCCCTAAGGGGGGGACTAAGGCCTACGAGCAGTACTTC.

The chain is built from TRBV6-1 and TRBJ2-3, with D possibly being TRBD1 or TRBD2 (6 bases each). Germline V lookup: CDR1 MNHNS, CDR2 SASEGT. Deletions cut 6 bases from V and 0 bases from J, with 13 bases between. The length of the CDR3 is 15 residues. The CDR3 DNA sequence: TGTGCCAGCAGACGATACGGGGGCAGCACAGATACGCAGTATTTT. Amino acids: CASRRYGGSTDTQYF.

Concerning this clonotype itself: Since the CDR3 does not end with the conserved phenylalanine or tryptophan, this likely comes from a read error. The limits of the CDR3 on the DNA are not certain, so only TCRdb's listed CDR3 is given. The V and J genes are TRBV20-1 and TRBJ1-3. Germline V CDR1 and CDR2: DFQATT, SNEGSKA (reference sequence). The CDR3 has 10 residues if both end residues are counted. The CDR3 protein is CSARVWSANT.

A word on this clonotype: A much larger clone lies one base from this, so it may be a read error. V usage is TRBV2 and J usage is TRBJ1-5, with D maybe TRBD1 (5 bases). Trimming took off 10 bases at V and 4 bases at J, with 20 bases between the two ends. Looked up from germline, CDR1 is SNHLY and CDR2 is FYNNEI. The CDR3 sequence is 15 residues long. CDR3 DNA: TGTGCCATCAGCCTTGGGGCTGGGAAGAATCAGCCCCAGCATTTT. Encoded protein: CAISLGAGKNQPQHF.

The CDR3 loop is CASSGRTSGRQYF. CDR3 DNA: TGTGCCAGCAGCGGGCGGACTAGCGGGAGGCAGTACTTC. V usage is TRBV19 and J usage is TRBJ2-7, with TRBD2 identical over 13 bases. This CDR3 region has 13 residues. Looked up from germline, CDR1 is LNHDA and CDR2 is SQIVND (reference sequence). J was trimmed by 9 bases and V by 9 bases; bases with no gene match: 8.

This clonotype turned up a few times. J is TRBJ1-1 and V is TRBV7-8; D perhaps matches TRBD1 (6 bases). The V end lost 5 bases, the J end lost 1 base, and 11 bases lay between the germline ends. The CDR3 spans 14 residues. Looked up from germline, CDR1 is SGHVS and CDR2 is FQNEAQ. The CDR3 reads CASSQGKSNTEAFF. In DNA form, the CDR3 reads TGTGCCAGCAGCCAGGGGAAGTCGAACACTGAAGCTTTCTTT.

This clonotype has a single count. J is TRBJ1-6 and V is TRBV2; D gene ambiguous. The germline V gene has CDR1 SNHLY and CDR2 FYNNEI. The CDR3 runs 15 residues. Trimming took 4 bases from V and 3 from J, leaving 10 bases between them. The CDR3, as DNA: TGTGCCAGCAGTGGTGGCAGGAACTATAATTCACCCCTCCACTTT. It yields the protein CASSGGRNYNSPLHF.

This rearrangement joins TRBV2 to TRBJ2-2; either TRBD1 or TRBD2 may fit D (5 bases each). The CDR3 has 15 amino acids. The germline V and J ends were trimmed by 2 bases and 4 bases, with 11 bases remaining between them. The germline V gene encodes CDR1 SNHLY and CDR2 FYNNEI. In nucleotides, the CDR3 is TGTGCCAGCAGTGAAAACCGGGGCACCACCGGGGAGCTGTTTTTT. Translation: CASSENRGTTGELFF.

The chain is built from TRBV2 and TRBJ2-5; no firm D call. Trimming took off 7 bases at V and 4 bases at J, with 13 bases between the two ends. Germline V lookup: CDR1 SNHLY, CDR2 FYNNEI. This CDR3 is 13 amino acids long. The chain's CDR3 is CASTHPGSETQYF. The CDR3 nucleotides are TGTGCCAGCACACACCCTGGGTCAGAGACCCAGTACTTC.

This chain joins TRBV19 and TRBJ2-7; D is perhaps TRBD1 (6 bases). Per the germline V gene, CDR1 is LNHDA and CDR2 is SQIVND (reference sequence). The CDR3 has 14 amino acids. V was shortened by 4 bases and J by 7 bases, with 17 bases between the two germline ends. The CDR3 reads CASSSLDRPWEQYF. Here the CDR3 DNA reads TGTGCCAGTAGTAGTCTGGACAGACCTTGGGAGCAGTACTTC.

V is TRBV7-3 and J is TRBJ1-1, with D possibly being TRBD1 (5 bases). The CDR3 contains 17 residues. Germline CDR1 is SGHTA and CDR2 is FQGTGA. Trimming took off 5 bases at V and 0 bases at J, with 19 bases between the two ends. The CDR3 DNA follows: TGTGCCAGCAGCCGCCGTTACCATAGGACAATGAACACTGAAGCTTTCTTT. Residues: CASSRRYHRTMNTEAFF.

This clonotype showed up just a few times. The chain links TRBV19 to TRBJ2-2; 12 bases fit TRBD2. Germline V gene data show CDR1 as LNHDA and CDR2 as SQIVND (reference sequence). This CDR3 is built from 15 residues. With 7 bases clipped from V and 5 bases from J, the junction kept 5 bases outside the gene matches. CDR3 amino acids: CASTSGLAGTGELFF. The CDR3 DNA sequence: TGTGCCAGTACCTCGGGACTAGCGGGTACCGGGGAGCTGTTTTTT.

This clonotype was seen at least ten times. The genes are TRBV7-9 and TRBJ1-2, with D perhaps matching TRBD1 (5 bases). CDR1 is SEHNR and CDR2 is FQNEAQ in the germline V gene (reference sequence). Trimming removed 5 bases from V and 5 bases from J, with 12 bases in between. The CDR3 sequence is 13 residues long. The CDR3: CASSPTAEYGYTF. The CDR3 DNA is TGTGCCAGCAGCCCGACAGCAGAGTATGGCTACACCTTC.

In DNA, the CDR3 is TGTGCCAGCAGTTGGACAGGGAGCGGAAACACCATATATTTT. Residues: CASSWTGSGNTIYF. This chain connects TRBV9 to TRBJ1-3; 8 nucleotides match TRBD1. Trimming at V came to 5 bases and at J to 4 bases, leaving 5 bases not matched to a gene. The CDR3 has 14 residues. Germline V gene sequence: CDR1 SGDLS, CDR2 YYNGEE.

The chain combines TRBV11-2 with TRBJ2-2; unclear D gene. Germline CDR1 is SGHAT and CDR2 is FQNNGV. The CDR3 length is 13 residues. V shed 5 bases and J shed 1 base, with 5 bases lying between them. The CDR3 nucleotides read TGTGCCAGCAGCGAACTGAACACCGGGGAGCTGTTTTTT. Translated: CASSELNTGELFF.

V and J are TRBV10-3 and TRBJ2-1; D may match TRBD1 or TRBD2 (5 bases each). Germline CDR1 and CDR2: ENHRY and SYGVKD. The CDR3 totals 13 residues. Trimming removed 10 bases at V and 6 bases at J, with 16 bases between. In DNA form, the CDR3 reads TGTGCCACACAACCCCGGGACGGCAATGAGCAGTTCTTC. This translates into CATQPRDGNEQFF.

This chain links TRBV29-1 with TRBJ2-5; the match to TRBD2 covers 12 bases. The V gene's germline CDR1 is SQVTM and CDR2 ANQGSEA. This CDR3 spans 14 amino acids. After removal of 6 bases from V and 5 bases from J, the junction contained 7 bases not matched to a gene. The CDR3 reads CSVTGLAGYETQYF. DNA for the CDR3: TGCAGCGTAACCGGACTAGCGGGATATGAGACCCAGTACTTC.

Notes on this clonotype: At one end the junction does not follow the germline gene, possibly because of a read error. The V and J genes are TRBV20-1 and TRBJ2-7, with no clear D. The CDR3 has 10 amino acids. Per the germline V gene, CDR1 is DFQATT and CDR2 is SNEGSKA (reference sequence). The CDR3 region is CSAITHERYF. The DNA of the CDR3 is TGCAGTGCTATTACCCACGAGCGGTACTTC.

Many counts were recorded for this clonotype. The chain is built from TRBV2 and TRBJ1-1, with 7 bases lining up with TRBD1. The CDR3 is 12 amino acids. The germline gives CDR1 SNHLY, CDR2 FYNNEI. V lost 8 bases to trimming and J lost 2 bases; unmatched junction nucleotides: 2. The CDR3 DNA follows: TGTGCCAGCGGACAGGTTAACACTGAAGCTTTCTTT. Translating gives CASGQVNTEAFF.

The chain is built from TRBV29-1 and TRBJ1-2; the D gene is possibly TRBD1 (5 bases). V lost 7 bases to trimming and J lost 5 bases, with 14 bases between them. CDR3 length: 12 amino acids. The germline V gene encodes CDR1 SQVTM and CDR2 ANQGSEA. CDR3 nucleotide sequence: TGCAGCGGGGGTGGGGGGTGGTATGGCTACACCTTC. Protein product: CSGGGGWYGYTF.

The chain couples TRBV7-3 to TRBJ1-5, with D unresolved. CDR3 length equals 16 residues. The V end lost 5 bases, the J end lost 4 bases, and 18 bases lay between the germline ends. The V gene's germline CDR1 is SGHTA and CDR2 FQGTGA. The CDR3 sequence: CASSPGGVLLNQPQHF. The CDR3 bases are TGTGCCAGCAGCCCAGGTGGGGTGTTGCTTAATCAGCCCCAGCATTTT.

Remarks on this clonotype: A much larger clone is a single base away; this may be a read error. The genes are TRBV5-1 and TRBJ1-2; no clear D gene. The CDR3 has 13 residues. Trimming cost V 0 bases and J 7 bases, with 10 bases left between them. The germline V gene encodes CDR1 SGHRS and CDR2 YFSETQ. The CDR3 reads CASSLGENGGYTF. The DNA for the CDR3 is TGCGCCAGCAGCTTGGGGGAGAATGGTGGCTACACCTTC.

This rearrangement joins TRBV2 to TRBJ2-5, with TRBD2 as a possible D gene (5 bases). The germline gives CDR1 SNHLY, CDR2 FYNNEI. CDR3 size: 12 residues. V was shortened by 10 bases and J by 1 base, with 10 bases between the two germline ends. The CDR3 loop reads CAIPGTQETQYF. The CDR3 DNA sequence: TGTGCCATTCCGGGAACCCAAGAGACCCAGTACTTC.

The chain links TRBV25-1 to TRBJ1-4, with D unresolved. The CDR3 runs 15 residues. Germline loops: CDR1 MGHDK, CDR2 SYGVNS. Deletions cut 9 bases from V and 0 bases from J, with 14 bases between. This CDR3 is CASNPQIATNEKLFF. CDR3 coding DNA: TGTGCCAGTAATCCCCAAATAGCAACTAATGAAAAACTGTTTTTT.

The chain is built from TRBV2 and TRBJ2-7; 13 nucleotides agree with TRBD2. Per the germline V gene, CDR1 is SNHLY and CDR2 is FYNNEI. V dropped 11 bases and J dropped 7; count of bases not matched to a gene: 8. This CDR3 has 13 amino acids. The DNA of the CDR3 is TGTGCCGGCGGGACTAGCGGGAACAATGAGCAGTACTTC. Translating it yields CAGGTSGNNEQYF.

This clonotype has more than one count but fewer than ten. In nucleotides, the CDR3 is TGTGCCAGTAGACTCGTAGGGGTCGCTGAAGCTTTCTTT. This gives the protein CASRLVGVAEAFF. The J gene is TRBJ1-1, the V gene TRBV19; maybe TRBD1 (5 bases). The ends were cut back, 6 bases at V and 6 bases at J, with 14 bases in the middle. Germline lookup yields CDR1 LNHDA and CDR2 SQIVND (reference sequence). The CDR3 is 13 amino acids.

This clonotype was counted a few times. Germline is not matched at one junction end, which may reflect a read error. The J gene is TRBJ1-5, the V gene TRBV7-2; D gene uncertain. CDR3 length equals 14 residues. From germline, CDR1 is SGHTA and CDR2 FQGNSA. CDR3 sequence reads: CASSRGRSNQPQHF. The CDR3 DNA sequence: TGCGCCAGCAGCCGTGGACGGAGCAATCAGCCCCAGCATTTT. Full variable domain (rest looked up from reference TRBV7-2 and TRBJ1-5): GAGVSQSPSNKVTEKGKDVELRCDPISGHTALYWYRQSLGQGLEFLIYFQGNSAPDKSGLPSDRFSAERTGGSVSTLTIQRTQQEDSAVYLCASSRGRSNQPQHFGDGTRLSIL.